Described below is a single TCR beta chain sequence and its context. Its antigen remains unknown. This sample is part of a study of cytomegalovirus exposure and HLA in healthy donors. The PCR used 60 Vbeta and 13 Jbeta primers. Generated by immunoSEQ multiplex PCR, the TCRdb table keeps only in-frame clones and is missing some. The sample consists of over 150,000 clones, about 81% of them appearing once. Study findings and constraints: Looking again later, the authors saw that most CMV-associated TCR beta chains seemed HLA-restricted. An ancestry cluster, one associated with Asian ancestry, reportedly showed fewer N-insertions than the 666-donor mean in a later analysis.

Germline V gene data show CDR1 as ENHRY and CDR2 as SYGVKD. Between the trimmed V and J ends, which lost 4 bases and 3 bases, there was a span of 10 bases. The CDR3 is made up of 13 amino acids. The sequencing input was PBMCs. This TCR was sampled from a woman in her twenties or thirties in good health and CMV-seronegative. The chain recombines TRBV10-3 with TRBJ2-7; D may be TRBD2 (5 bases). This CDR3 is CAISVGGNYEQYF. The CDR3 DNA follows: TGTGCCATCAGTGTCGGAGGAAACTACGAGCAGTACTTC.